The 26 T cell receptor beta chains given below trace back to one sample, sequenced in a study of blood T cell repertoires in COVID-19. Profiling relied on immunoSEQ multiplex PCR, and the TCRdb table lists in-frame clones only, not all of them. The table has fewer than 300,000 clones, roughly 90% seen once; the top ten hold under 0.95%. The sequencing sample was made of peripheral blood. These receptors were obtained from a woman in her 30s with acute or convalescent COVID-19.

This rearrangement joins TRBV6-1 to TRBJ1-5, with D possibly matching TRBD1 (5 bases). The V and J ends lost 0 bases and 4 bases respectively, with 16 bases between them. The length of the CDR3 is 17 residues. Germline V gives CDR1 MNHNS, CDR2 SASEGT. The CDR3 coding sequence is TGTGCCAGCAGTGAAGCGCTCGGGCAGGGCGGTAATCAGCCCCAGCATTTT. It translates to CASSEALGQGGNQPQHF.

The chain couples TRBV18 to TRBJ1-6; the D is unclear. Looked up from germline, CDR1 is KGHSH and CDR2 is LQKENI. This CDR3 has 14 residues. Trimming stripped 4 bases from V and 5 bases from J, with 9 bases between. This CDR3 is CASSQDIHNSPLHF. DNA for the CDR3: TGTGCCAGCTCACAAGACATCCATAATTCACCCCTCCACTTT.

The chain combines TRBV6-5 with TRBJ2-7; 10 nucleotides match TRBD1. CDR1 is MNHEY, CDR2 SVGAGI, per germline. The CDR3 has 15 amino acids. V lost 6 bases and J lost 5; bases outside the gene matches: 10. The CDR3: CASSFPGQGQNEQYF. In DNA form, the CDR3 reads TGTGCCAGCAGCTTTCCGGGACAGGGGCAGAACGAGCAGTACTTC.

The rearrangement joins TRBV5-1 to TRBJ2-1; 9 nucleotides line up with TRBD2. Germline CDR1 SGHRS, CDR2 YFSETQ. This CDR3 has 15 residues. The V and J ends lost 3 bases and 7 bases, in that order; junction bases with no gene match: 8. CDR3 nucleotide sequence: TGCGCCAGCAGCTCCGTAGCGGGAGCCGGGAATGAGCAGTTCTTC. Translation gives CASSSVAGAGNEQFF.

The genes are TRBV25-1 and TRBJ2-7, with TRBD2 matching 7 bases. V dropped 2 bases and J dropped 5; count of bases not matched to a gene: 6. CDR3 size: 14 residues. Germline V lookup: CDR1 MGHDK, CDR2 SYGVNS. The CDR3 loop reads CASSESRDYHEQYF. CDR3 nucleotides: TGTGCCAGCAGTGAAAGTAGGGACTATCACGAGCAGTACTTC.

The CDR3 reads CASSQGSQGVDEQFF. DNA of the CDR3: TGTGCCAGCAGCCAAGGAAGTCAGGGGGTTGATGAGCAGTTCTTC. The chain carries TRBV4-2 and TRBJ2-1, with 7 nucleotides matching TRBD1. The CDR3 totals 15 residues. With 1 base clipped from V and 8 bases from J, the junction kept 8 bases outside the gene matches. CDR1 is LGHNA, CDR2 YNFKEQ, per germline.

The chain uses TRBV5-1 and TRBJ2-1; 10 bases fit TRBD1. The CDR3 has 15 amino acids. Germline CDR1 and CDR2: SGHRS and YFSETQ. V lost 2 bases, J lost 9 bases, and 8 bases stayed unmatched. The CDR3 region is CASSLKPGQGSEQFF. In DNA form, the CDR3 reads TGCGCCAGCAGCTTAAAGCCGGGACAGGGGTCTGAGCAGTTCTTC.

The V and J genes are TRBV6-6 and TRBJ2-7; 7 bases fit TRBD1. Per germline, CDR1 MNHNY and CDR2 SVGAGI (reference sequence). Trimming took 6 bases from V and 5 from J; bases not matched to a gene: 10. The CDR3 runs 14 residues. The DNA of the CDR3 is TGTGCCAGCAGCGATACAGGGGTTAGGAACGAGCAGTACTTC. Its protein is CASSDTGVRNEQYF.

Concerning this clone itself: This sample also contains other DNA sequences that code for the same CDR3. This chain links TRBV7-2 with TRBJ2-3; D possibly corresponds to TRBD1 (6 bases). With 0 bases removed from V and 5 bases from J, the gap between germline ends came to 9 bases. This CDR3 has 14 amino acids. Germline values: CDR1 SGHTA, CDR2 FQGNSA. The CDR3 region has the DNA TGTGCCAGCAGCTTAGCGGGGGCGGGAGATACGCAGTATTTT. Translated, it gives CASSLAGAGDTQYF. The variable domain in full, completed from reference TRBV7-2 and TRBJ2-3, reads GAGVSQSPSNKVTEKGKDVELRCDPISGHTALYWYRQSLGQGLEFLIYFQGNSAPDKSGLPSDRFSAERTGGSVSTLTIQRTQQEDSAVYLCASSLAGAGDTQYFGPGTRLTVL.

This chain links TRBV7-9 with TRBJ2-7; 14 bases align to TRBD2. The germline V gene encodes CDR1 SEHNR and CDR2 FQNEAQ (reference sequence). This CDR3 has 16 amino acids. Trimming at V came to 6 bases and at J to 3 bases, leaving 7 bases not matched to a gene. For the CDR3, the DNA is TGTGCCAGCAGTTCCGGGACTAGCGGGAGAAACTACGAGCAGTACTTC. It specifies CASSSGTSGRNYEQYF. Supplemented by reference TRBV7-9 and TRBJ2-7, the full variable domain reads DTGVSQNPRHKITKRGQNVTFRCDPISEHNRLYWYRQTLGQGPEFLTYFQNEAQLEKSRLLSDRFSAERPKGSFSTLEIQRTEQGDSAMYLCASSSGTSGRNYEQYFGPGTRLTVT.

This clone has just one count. The chain carries TRBV27 and TRBJ1-1, with unresolved D. Trimming removed 2 bases at V and 3 bases at J, with 10 bases between. This CDR3 region has 14 residues. Germline V lookup: CDR1 MNHEY, CDR2 SMNVEV (reference sequence). The DNA of the CDR3 is TGTGCCAGCAGTTTAACTAAAACGGACACTGAAGCTTTCTTT. Residues: CASSLTKTDTEAFF.

V usage is TRBV18 and J usage is TRBJ1-3, with TRBD1 matching over 8 bases. Unmatched junction bases numbered 7, after V lost 3 bases and J lost 0 bases. CDR1 and CDR2 (germline): KGHSH, LQKENI. There are 17 residues in the CDR3. The CDR3 coding sequence is TGTGCCAGCTCACCTTTGGGACAGGCGAGCTCTGGAAACACCATATATTTT. It yields the protein CASSPLGQASSGNTIYF.

The chain couples TRBV6-6 to TRBJ2-3, with unresolved D. V was pared by 0 bases and J by 2 bases, with 6 bases between. Germline V lookup: CDR1 MNHNY, CDR2 SVGAGI (reference sequence). This CDR3 has 14 residues. The CDR3 reads CASSYSLYTDTQYF. CDR3 in DNA: TGTGCCAGCAGTTACTCCCTATACACAGATACGCAGTATTTT.

This clone was seen once. CDR3 bases: TGTGCCAGCAGCGCCGCCCCGGGACAGGTGCAAGAGACCCAGTACTTC. Protein product: CASSAAPGQVQETQYF. The genes are TRBV5-6 and TRBJ2-5; TRBD1 aligns across 8 bases. Losses at the gene ends were 4 bases for V and 2 bases for J; bases not matched to a gene: 10. The CDR3 is 16 residues long. Germline CDR1 is SGHDT and CDR2 is YYEEEE.

The rearrangement joins TRBV27 to TRBJ2-3; 10 bases are shared with TRBD2. The trim removed 8 bases at V and 6 bases at J, leaving 11 bases unmatched. CDR3 length equals 15 residues. Germline V gives CDR1 MNHEY, CDR2 SMNVEV (reference sequence). DNA for the CDR3: TGTGCCAGCGCCCCCGGAGCGGGAGGGCCGGATACGCAGTATTTT. It translates to CASAPGAGGPDTQYF.

The rearrangement joins TRBV18 to TRBJ2-3, with D possibly TRBD1 on 6 matching bases. The germline V gene has CDR1 KGHSH and CDR2 LQKENI. Trimming shortened V by 0 bases and J by 0 bases, and 10 bases separated the two germline ends. This CDR3 is 16 amino acids long. Here the CDR3 reads CASSPPNRASTDTQYF. CDR3 coding DNA: TGTGCCAGCTCACCACCTAACAGGGCTAGCACAGATACGCAGTATTTT. Full variable domain (outside the CDR3, taken from reference TRBV18 and TRBJ2-3): NAGVMQNPRHLVRRRGQEARLRCSPMKGHSHVYWYRQLPEEGLKFMVYLQKENIIDESGMPKERFSAEFPKEGPSILRIQQVVRGDSAAYFCASSPPNRASTDTQYFGPGTRLTVL.

The chain couples TRBV19 to TRBJ1-5; D is perhaps TRBD1 (5 bases). Germline V gene data show CDR1 as LNHDA and CDR2 as SQIVND (reference sequence). With 6 bases removed from V and 4 bases from J, the gap between germline ends came to 16 bases. The length of the CDR3 is 15 residues. CDR3 bases: TGTGCCAGTAGAGGAAGTGACAGCCGGAATCAGCCCCAGCATTTT. Translated: CASRGSDSRNQPQHF. Based on the CDR3 plus reference TRBV19 and TRBJ1-5, the full variable domain is DGGITQSPKYLFRKEGQNVTLSCEQNLNHDAMYWYRQDPGQGLRLIYYSQIVNDFQKGDIAEGYSVSREKKESFPLTVTSAQKNPTAFYLCASRGSDSRNQPQHFGDGTRLSIL.

The chain links TRBV11-3 to TRBJ2-1, with D uncertain. Germline V gene sequence: CDR1 SGHNT, CDR2 YENEEA. The V gene lost 0 bases and the J gene lost 1 base, with 4 bases spanning the gap. The CDR3 consists of 14 residues. CDR3: CASSLDHSYNEQFF. The CDR3 DNA is TGTGCCAGCAGCTTAGACCATTCCTACAATGAGCAGTTCTTC.

The rearrangement links TRBV11-2 to TRBJ1-1; D gene uncertain. Germline V gives CDR1 SGHAT, CDR2 FQNNGV. CDR3 size: 15 residues. Trimming shortened V by 1 base and J by 1 base, and 10 bases separated the two germline ends. The CDR3 here is CASSLGLRQNTEAFF. The CDR3 DNA follows: TGTGCCAGCAGCTTAGGTCTCCGACAGAACACTGAAGCTTTCTTT.

The sample holds one count of this clone. The chain has TRBV19 and TRBJ2-1, with 10 nucleotides matching TRBD2. CDR1 is LNHDA, CDR2 SQIVND, per germline (reference sequence). The CDR3 is 15 residues long. V was clipped by 9 bases and J by 6 bases; unmatched bases: 11. DNA of the CDR3: TGTGCCAGCGTCAGAGCGGGAGGGCCTTTCAATGAGCAGTTCTTC. Amino acid sequence: CASVRAGGPFNEQFF.

The chain combines TRBV28 with TRBJ1-2; D is unresolved. With 8 bases removed from V and 8 bases from J, the gap between germline ends came to 6 bases. The CDR3 runs to 9 residues. Germline values: CDR1 MDHEN, CDR2 SYDVKM. The CDR3 loop is CASGRGYTF. The CDR3 nucleotides are TGTGCCAGCGGCCGAGGCTACACCTTC.

This rearrangement joins TRBV7-2 to TRBJ2-1; D unclear. CDR1 and CDR2 (germline): SGHTA, FQGNSA. The CDR3 sequence is 15 residues long. Deletions cut 5 bases from V and 7 bases from J, with 18 bases between. CDR3 in DNA: TGTGCCAGCAGCAGTGCTAGATCATTGGGTAATGAGCAGTTCTTC. This codes for CASSSARSLGNEQFF.

This sequence joins TRBV15 and TRBJ2-2, with TRBD2 matching over 14 bases. V was clipped by 3 bases and J by 6 bases; unmatched bases: 3. This CDR3 region has 16 residues. Germline V CDR1 and CDR2: LNHNV, YYDKDF (reference sequence). The chain's CDR3 is CATSSGLAGGAGELFF. The CDR3 DNA reads as TGTGCCACCAGCAGCGGACTAGCGGGAGGAGCCGGGGAGCTGTTTTTT.

The table lists this clone with a count of one. The gene calls are TRBV3-1 (or the pseudogene TRBV3-2) and TRBJ2-7; D is possibly TRBD1 (5 bases). In germline, CDR1 is LGHDT, CDR2 YNNKEL (reference sequence). Trimming left V 0 bases short and J 6 bases short, with 18 bases between. This CDR3 is built from 16 residues. CDR3 region: CASSQDHVQALREQYF. CDR3 in DNA: TGTGCCAGCAGCCAAGATCATGTACAGGCCCTTCGCGAGCAGTACTTC.

The CDR3 spells CASSGTSGRAPTNEQFF. In DNA, the CDR3 is TGTGCCAGCAGTGGGACTAGCGGGAGGGCCCCAACGAATGAGCAGTTCTTC. The chain joins TRBV6-1 to TRBJ2-1, with 15 bases matching TRBD2. Germline assignment: CDR1 MNHNS and CDR2 SASEGT. V was clipped by 4 bases and J by 7 bases; unmatched bases: 8. The CDR3 covers 17 residues.

The chain combines TRBV30 with TRBJ1-2, with a tentative D call TRBD1 (5 bases). CDR3 length: 15 amino acids. Germline V gives CDR1 GTSNPN, CDR2 SVGIG (reference sequence). V was cut by 1 base and J by 0 bases, with 12 bases left in between. CDR3 sequence: CAWSGQIGANYGYTF. CDR3 DNA: TGTGCCTGGAGTGGACAGATTGGAGCTAACTATGGCTACACCTTC.